The rows below give T cell receptor beta chains drawn from one sample of a study of blood T cell repertoires in COVID-19. Produced via immunoSEQ multiplex PCR; TCRdb's table is partial and in-frame only. The sample has about 210,000 clones; around 86% are singletons. Sequenced sample: PBMCs or T cells enriched from blood (not recorded which). Receptors were obtained from a woman in her thirties or forties with acute COVID-19. The CDR3 runs from the conserved cysteine through the conserved F or W. The D gene is left open where the match is weak. Expanded clones are given a class, and other clones once, few, many or no size at all.

>TRBJ2-7|TRBV9|.|.
CASSASPGSYYEQYF
TGTGCCAGCAGCGCCTCTCCGGGATCCTACTACGAGCAGTACTTC
>TRBJ1-6|TRBV30|.|.
CAWSGRVSPLHF
TGTGCCTGGAGTGGCAGGGTTTCACCCCTCCACTTT
>TRBJ2-1|TRBV11-2|TRBD2|.
CASRPLSGRAGNEQFF
TGTGCCAGCAGACCCCTCTCCGGGAGGGCCGGAAATGAGCAGTTCTTC
>TRBJ2-7|TRBV5-4|TRBD2|few
CASSPNNWGGGEQYF
TGTGCCAGCAGCCCCAATAACTGGGGCGGGGGAGAGCAGTACTTC
>TRBJ2-1|TRBV24-1|.|.
CATSGVSGAAYNEQFF
TGTGCCACCAGTGGAGTCTCGGGAGCGGCCTACAATGAGCAGTTCTTC
>TRBJ2-1|TRBV6-4|TRBD2|.
CASSASRGGYNEQFF
TGTGCCAGCAGTGCCTCCCGGGGGGGATACAATGAGCAGTTCTTC
>TRBJ1-6|TRBV28|.|.
CASTRPDSKNSPLHF
TGTGCCAGCACCCGACCGGACAGTAAGAATTCACCCCTCCACTTT
>TRBJ2-1|TRBV5-1|.|.
CASNKEVEQFF
TGCGCCAGCAATAAGGAGGTTGAGCAGTTCTTC
>TRBJ2-5|TRBV20-1|.|once
CSASEFGVWGTQYF
TGCAGTGCTAGTGAATTCGGGGTCTGGGGGACCCAGTACTTC
>TRBJ2-2|TRBV7-9|.|.
CASSLDSRGPGELFF
TGTGCCAGCAGCTTAGACAGCCGAGGGCCCGGGGAGCTGTTTTTT
>TRBJ2-1|TRBV28|.|.
CASSLAARGNEQFF
TGTGCCAGCAGTTTAGCAGCACGAGGTAATGAGCAGTTCTTC
>TRBJ1-1|TRBV3-1/TRBV3-2|TRBD1|.
CASSRGQVAFF
TGTGCCAGCAGCCGAGGACAGGTCGCTTTCTTT
>TRBJ1-5|TRBV27|TRBD1|.
CASSLPGQGASCRPQHF
TGTGCCAGCAGTTTACCCGGACAGGGGGCGTCCTGTCGGCCCCAGCATTTT
>TRBJ2-3|TRBV28|.|.
CASRLPLTDTQYF
TGTGCCAGCAGACTGCCCCTCACAGATACGCAGTATTTT
>TRBJ1-1|TRBV19|.|.
CASTRDMNTEAFF
TGTGCCAGTACTCGGGACATGAACACTGAAGCTTTCTTT
>TRBJ1-1|TRBV6-5|TRBD1|.
CASRSDRGATEAFF
TGTGCCAGCAGATCCGACAGGGGGGCCACTGAAGCTTTCTTT
>TRBJ2-5|TRBV5-1|TRBD1|.
CASRLETGIVRETQYF
TGCGCCAGCAGACTTGAGACAGGGATTGTTCGCGAGACCCAGTACTTC
>TRBJ1-5|TRBV3-1/TRBV3-2|.|.
CASSPSGAVNQPQHF
TGTGCCAGCAGTCCTTCTGGGGCCGTCAATCAGCCCCAGCATTTT
>TRBJ1-1|TRBV27|TRBD1|once
CASSSTGTGAAEAFF
TGTGCCAGCAGTTCGACCGGGACAGGGGCCGCTGAAGCTTTCTTT
>TRBJ2-7|TRBV7-6|TRBD2|.
CASSPGRTSGREQYF
TGTGCCAGCAGCCCGGGCAGGACTAGCGGGAGAGAGCAGTACTTC
>TRBJ2-2|TRBV28|.|.
CASRRPGNTGELFF
TGTGCCAGCAGGCGACCGGGAAACACCGGGGAGCTGTTTTTT
>TRBJ2-3|TRBV2|TRBD2|.
CASSEGKGLAGGTDTQYF
TGTGCCAGCAGTGAAGGAAAGGGGCTAGCGGGAGGAACAGATACGCAGTATTTT